The entry below gives a single T cell receptor beta chain sequence along with its context. This sample was taken from a study of patients and donors after allogeneic stem cell transplantation. The germline V gene has CDR1 LNHNV and CDR2 YYDKDF (reference sequence). Trimming took 3 bases from V and 4 from J, leaving 16 bases between them. The CDR3 is made up of 16 amino acids. TCRdb re-called the RT-PCR reads through MiXCR, storing one row per CDR3 protein. The repertoire holds 800,000 to 1,000,000 distinct CDR3 sequences, with approximately 19% as singletons. Material: blood, either unsorted or a sorted T cell fraction (not recorded which). The receptor's source is a human donor who was either an allogeneic HSCT recipient or a stem cell or donor lymphocyte infusion donor (not recorded which). It is not recorded whose cells these are; they may come from a transplant donor. This chain uses TRBV15 with TRBJ2-4; D gene ambiguous. CDR3 DNA: TGTGCCACCAGCAGTCAATCGGGCGGCCCGAAAAACATTCAGTACTTC. It codes for CATSSQSGGPKNIQYF.